The 29 T cell receptor beta chains below all came from one sample that was sequenced in a study of shared clonotypes between healthy human individuals. The protocol was immunoSEQ multiplex PCR, while the TCRdb copy is restricted to in-frame clones and leaves out a portion. The sample includes approximately 620,000 clones, more than 95% of them seen just once. The sequencing input was naive CD4+ T cells sorted from blood. Stated subset: CD45RA+ positively selected. These receptors were obtained from a woman in her 30s in good health.

The V gene is TRBV4-1, the J gene TRBJ2-1; D possibly corresponds to TRBD2 (7 bases). The CDR3 consists of 15 residues. Germline CDR1 reads MGHRA; CDR2 reads YSYEKL. V was clipped by 0 bases and J by 8 bases, with 14 bases between them. Here the CDR3 reads CASSQDAGAWDEQFF. CDR3 nucleotides: TGCGCCAGCAGCCAAGACGCGGGGGCGTGGGATGAGCAGTTCTTC.

This sequence joins TRBV5-1 and TRBJ2-7; no reliable D call. V dropped 8 bases and J dropped 6 bases, with 12 bases sitting between them. The CDR3 is made up of 11 amino acids. CDR1 is SGHRS, CDR2 YFSETQ, per germline. In nucleotides, the CDR3 is TGCGCCAGGCCGCTAAAGCCCGAGCAGTACTTC. Its protein is CARPLKPEQYF.

The J gene is TRBJ1-2, the V gene TRBV28; no reliable D call. Germline V lookup: CDR1 MDHEN, CDR2 SYDVKM. The CDR3 is 13 residues long. V was shortened by 4 bases and J by 8 bases, with 14 bases between the two germline ends. CDR3 amino acids: CASSSPDLGGYTF. The CDR3 region has the DNA TGTGCCAGCAGTTCCCCCGATCTCGGGGGCTACACCTTC.

This clone came up once. This rearrangement joins TRBV28 to TRBJ2-7, with 8 bases identical to TRBD2. The CDR3 is made up of 14 amino acids. V lost 4 bases, J lost 5 bases, and 7 bases stayed unmatched. Germline CDR1 is MDHEN and CDR2 is SYDVKM. CDR3 region: CASSSPGTRDEQYF. The CDR3 DNA sequence: TGTGCCAGCAGTTCCCCAGGGACTAGAGACGAGCAGTACTTC.

This chain links TRBV29-1 with TRBJ1-2; possibly TRBD1 for D (6 bases). Trimming took off 3 bases at V and 8 bases at J, with 22 bases between the two ends. The V gene's germline CDR1 is SQVTM and CDR2 ANQGSEA. CDR3 length: 15 residues. CDR3 nucleotides: TGCAGCGTTGATTCCGACAGGCGCCTATCCGGGGGCTACACCTTC. This encodes CSVDSDRRLSGGYTF.

CDR3 in amino acids: CASIVLRQGLNYGYTF. As DNA, the CDR3 is TGTGCCAGCATCGTGTTGCGCCAGGGGTTAAACTATGGCTACACCTTC. This chain uses TRBV7-2 with TRBJ1-2; TRBD1 is a possible D gene (6 bases). Per the germline V gene, CDR1 is SGHTA and CDR2 is FQGNSA. The CDR3 has 16 amino acids. Trimming pared 7 bases from V and 2 bases from J, leaving 20 bases between.

This chain links TRBV11-2 with TRBJ2-2; D gene unclear. Looked up from germline, CDR1 is SGHAT and CDR2 is FQNNGV. Trimming removed 5 bases from V and 4 bases from J, with 17 bases in between. The CDR3 is 16 amino acids. The CDR3: CASSKTGLKGTGELFF. The CDR3 nucleotides are TGTGCCAGCAGCAAGACCGGGCTTAAGGGCACCGGGGAGCTGTTTTTT. The full variable domain, completed using reference TRBV11-2 and TRBJ2-2, is EAGVAQSPRYKIIEKRQSVAFWCNPISGHATLYWYQQILGQGPKLLIQFQNNGVVDDSQLPKDRFSAERLKGVDSTLKIQPAKLEDSAVYLCASSKTGLKGTGELFFGEGSRLTVL.

The CDR3 nucleotides read TGTGCCAGCAGCCCCCCTAGCGGCCTAAACAATGAGCAGTTCTTC. It codes for CASSPPSGLNNEQFF. This rearrangement joins TRBV7-8 to TRBJ2-1, with 7 nucleotides matching TRBD2. J was trimmed by 5 bases and V by 5 bases; bases with no gene match: 9. Germline V gives CDR1 SGHVS, CDR2 FQNEAQ. The CDR3 runs to 15 residues.

This chain links TRBV28 with TRBJ2-7, with D perhaps being TRBD1 or TRBD2 (5 bases each). With 4 bases removed from V and 3 bases from J, the gap between germline ends came to 16 bases. Per the germline V gene, CDR1 is MDHEN and CDR2 is SYDVKM. The CDR3 spans 15 residues. CDR3 loop: CASSSNVRDGYEQYF. The DNA of the CDR3 is TGTGCCAGCAGTTCAAACGTTCGGGACGGCTACGAGCAGTACTTC.

The CDR3 region has the DNA TGTGCCAGCAGACCCGTGGGAGGGAAAGGCGGCTACACCTTC. Translation gives CASRPVGGKGGYTF. This chain connects TRBV28 to TRBJ1-2, with D hard to call. This CDR3 comprises 14 residues. Trimming stripped 6 bases from V and 8 bases from J, with 19 bases between. Germline assignment: CDR1 MDHEN and CDR2 SYDVKM.

J is TRBJ2-7 and V is TRBV5-1; 7 nucleotides line up with TRBD2. Trimming cost V 5 bases and J 0 bases; bases outside gene matches: 8. The CDR3 runs 15 residues. Germline CDR1 is SGHRS and CDR2 is YFSETQ. The CDR3 protein is CASSPTSPRSYEQYF. CDR3 DNA: TGCGCCAGCAGTCCGACTAGCCCACGCTCCTACGAGCAGTACTTC.

The chain uses TRBV30 and TRBJ1-6; 9 bases align to TRBD1. CDR3 length: 17 amino acids. V shed 2 bases and J 1 base; nucleotides not matched to a gene: 6. Germline V lookup: CDR1 GTSNPN, CDR2 SVGIG (reference sequence). CDR3 protein: CAWSTGTGYSYNSPLHF. CDR3 coding DNA: TGTGCCTGGAGTACCGGGACAGGGTATTCCTATAATTCACCCCTCCACTTT.

The gene calls are TRBV28 and TRBJ1-2; possibly TRBD1 for D (5 bases). V lost 5 bases and J 0 bases, leaving 10 bases between the germline ends. Germline V lookup: CDR1 MDHEN, CDR2 SYDVKM. This CDR3 is built from 14 residues. This chain's CDR3 is CASSDATANYGYTF. The CDR3 DNA reads as TGTGCCAGCAGTGACGCGACAGCTAACTATGGCTACACCTTC.

The chain combines TRBV7-2 with TRBJ1-1; perhaps TRBD1 as D (5 bases). This CDR3 has 13 residues. Germline assignment: CDR1 SGHTA and CDR2 FQGNSA. Deletions cut 4 bases from V and 1 base from J, with 7 bases between. The CDR3, as DNA: TGTGCCAGCAGCTCAGGGAGGAACACTGAAGCTTTCTTT. Its protein product is CASSSGRNTEAFF. Using reference TRBV7-2 and TRBJ1-1 for the parts outside the CDR3, the full variable domain is GAGVSQSPSNKVTEKGKDVELRCDPISGHTALYWYRQSLGQGLEFLIYFQGNSAPDKSGLPSDRFSAERTGGSVSTLTIQRTQQEDSAVYLCASSSGRNTEAFFGQGTRLTVV.

CDR3 residues: CAWSAGWGYNEKLFF. For the CDR3, the DNA is TGTGCCTGGAGTGCCGGGTGGGGCTATAATGAAAAACTGTTTTTT. The gene calls are TRBV30 and TRBJ1-4, with TRBD1 as a possible D gene (5 bases). The CDR3 is made up of 15 amino acids. Trimming left V 1 base short and J 4 bases short, with 13 bases between. CDR1 GTSNPN and CDR2 SVGIG come from the germline V gene (reference sequence). Full variable domain (remainder filled in from reference TRBV30 and TRBJ1-4): SQTIHQWPATLVQPVGSPLSLECTVEGTSNPNLYWYRQAAGRGLQLLFYSVGIGQISSEVPQNLSASRPQDRQFILSSKKLLLSDSGFYLCAWSAGWGYNEKLFFGSGTQLSVL.

CDR3 loop: CASSPEWTGVTYGYTF. CDR3 in DNA: TGTGCCAGCAGCCCAGAATGGACAGGGGTTACCTATGGCTACACCTTC. The rearrangement links TRBV5-5 to TRBJ1-2, with TRBD1 matching 9 bases. Germline V CDR1 and CDR2: SGHKS, YYEKEE (reference sequence). Losses at the gene ends were 4 bases for V and 4 bases for J; bases not matched to a gene: 11. The CDR3 totals 16 residues.

V usage is TRBV30 and J usage is TRBJ1-1; 7 positions match TRBD1. This CDR3 has 16 amino acids. Trimming cost V 1 base and J 8 bases; bases outside gene matches: 16. Germline loops: CDR1 GTSNPN, CDR2 SVGIG (reference sequence). For the CDR3, the DNA is TGTGCCTGGAGTGCGAGCCGGACAGGAACTTTGACGGAAGCTTTCTTT. Residues: CAWSASRTGTLTEAFF. The variable domain in full, with the rest retrieved from reference TRBV30 and TRBJ1-1, is SQTIHQWPATLVQPVGSPLSLECTVEGTSNPNLYWYRQAAGRGLQLLFYSVGIGQISSEVPQNLSASRPQDRQFILSSKKLLLSDSGFYLCAWSASRTGTLTEAFFGQGTRLTVV.

This clone came up once. The rearrangement joins TRBV7-2 to TRBJ1-1; 9 bases fit TRBD1. Trimming took 4 bases from V and 5 from J; bases not matched to a gene: 2. The CDR3 spans 13 residues. Germline loops: CDR1 SGHTA, CDR2 FQGNSA. CDR3 sequence reads: CASSSGTGTEAFF. The CDR3 DNA reads TGTGCCAGCAGCTCCGGGACAGGGACTGAAGCTTTCTTT.

The rearrangement links TRBV25-1 to TRBJ1-6; TRBD1 might be the D (6 bases). The CDR3 runs 15 residues. V was pared by 3 bases and J by 8 bases, with 14 bases between. CDR1 and CDR2 (germline): MGHDK, SYGVNS. For the CDR3, the DNA is TGTGCCAGCAGTGAGCAAACAGGGAAGGATTCACCCCTCCACTTT. Its protein product is CASSEQTGKDSPLHF.

This chain joins TRBV11-2 and TRBJ1-5, with a weak D call TRBD1 (5 bases). This CDR3 contains 14 residues. Trimming left V 5 bases short and J 0 bases short, with 8 bases between. Germline values: CDR1 SGHAT, CDR2 FQNNGV. The CDR3 region is CASSQDSSNQPQHF. CDR3 DNA: TGTGCCAGCAGCCAAGACAGTAGCAATCAGCCCCAGCATTTT. The full variable domain, completed using reference TRBV11-2 and TRBJ1-5, is EAGVAQSPRYKIIEKRQSVAFWCNPISGHATLYWYQQILGQGPKLLIQFQNNGVVDDSQLPKDRFSAERLKGVDSTLKIQPAKLEDSAVYLCASSQDSSNQPQHFGDGTRLSIL.

The J gene is TRBJ2-2, the V gene TRBV13, with a tentative D call TRBD2 (6 bases). V was cut by 3 bases and J by 0 bases, with 11 bases left in between. The germline CDR1 and CDR2 sequences are PRHDT and FYEKMQ (reference sequence). The CDR3 totals 16 residues. The CDR3 DNA follows: TGTGCCAGCAGCTTTGGGGGGATCGCGAACACCGGGGAGCTGTTTTTT. This sequence encodes CASSFGGIANTGELFF.

This sequence joins TRBV7-9 and TRBJ1-2; D unclear. From germline, CDR1 is SEHNR and CDR2 FQNEAQ (reference sequence). The CDR3 is made up of 14 amino acids. Trimming left V 2 bases short and J 8 bases short, with 15 bases between. CDR3 in DNA: TGTGCCAGCAGCTTATCGCGAGGGCTGGAAGGCTACACCTTC. This codes for CASSLSRGLEGYTF.

The chain combines TRBV18 with TRBJ2-7, with D unresolved. The ends were cut back, 3 bases at V and 0 bases at J, with 12 bases in the middle. This CDR3 spans 15 amino acids. CDR1 and CDR2 (germline): KGHSH, LQKENI. In nucleotides, the CDR3 is TGTGCCAGCTCACCGCCCAGTAAGACCTCCTACGAGCAGTACTTC. This sequence encodes CASSPPSKTSYEQYF.

The rearrangement links TRBV27 to TRBJ1-4, with 9 bases fitting TRBD1. CDR1 is MNHEY, CDR2 SMNVEV, per germline (reference sequence). V lost 7 bases and J lost 6; bases outside the gene matches: 6. The CDR3 covers 14 residues. CDR3 DNA sequence: TGTGCCAGCACTTCGACAGGGGGTTATGAAAAACTGTTTTTT. Its protein is CASTSTGGYEKLFF.

This sequence joins TRBV5-1 and TRBJ1-4, with a possible D match to TRBD1 (5 bases). Trimming took off 0 bases at V and 2 bases at J, with 8 bases between the two ends. Germline V lookup: CDR1 SGHRS, CDR2 YFSETQ. The CDR3 has 15 residues. The CDR3 spells CASSLVPGTNEKLFF. The CDR3 DNA is TGCGCCAGCAGCTTGGTCCCAGGGACTAATGAAAAACTGTTTTTT. The full variable domain, rest sourced from reference TRBV5-1 and TRBJ1-4, is KAGVTQTPRYLIKTRGQQVTLSCSPISGHRSVSWYQQTPGQGLQFLFEYFSETQRNKGNFPGRFSGRQFSNSRSEMNVSTLELGDSALYLCASSLVPGTNEKLFFGSGTQLSVL.

This clone was seen just once. This rearrangement joins TRBV5-1 to TRBJ1-5; possible D gene TRBD1, 5 bases. V lost 4 bases and J lost 0, with 14 bases in between. The CDR3 covers 16 residues. CDR1 and CDR2 (germline): SGHRS, YFSETQ. The CDR3 loop is CASSPGLDYSNQPQHF. The DNA for the CDR3 is TGCGCCAGCAGCCCGGGACTTGACTATAGCAATCAGCCCCAGCATTTT. The full variable domain, completed using reference TRBV5-1 and TRBJ1-5, is KAGVTQTPRYLIKTRGQQVTLSCSPISGHRSVSWYQQTPGQGLQFLFEYFSETQRNKGNFPGRFSGRQFSNSRSEMNVSTLELGDSALYLCASSPGLDYSNQPQHFGDGTRLSIL.

The chain uses TRBV28 and TRBJ1-2; 7 nucleotides match TRBD1. The CDR3 loop spans 15 amino acids. The V and J ends lost 4 bases and 4 bases, in that order; junction bases with no gene match: 9. The germline V gene has CDR1 MDHEN and CDR2 SYDVKM. CDR3 DNA sequence: TGTGCCAGCAGTTCCCAGGGGACAGATTTCTATGGCTACACCTTC. It yields the protein CASSSQGTDFYGYTF.

On this clone: This sample includes further DNA sequences coding for the same CDR3. The chain recombines TRBV28 with TRBJ2-7, with 13 bases that match TRBD2. V trimming: 6 bases; J trimming: 2 bases; junction bases outside the gene matches: 1. CDR3 size: 14 residues. Germline V gene lookup returns CDR1 MDHEN and CDR2 SYDVKM. CDR3 region: CASRGTSGTYEQYF. The DNA for the CDR3 is TGTGCCAGCAGAGGGACTAGCGGGACCTACGAGCAGTACTTC.

The chain couples TRBV5-6 to TRBJ1-1, with a weak D call TRBD1 (6 bases). The CDR3 is 15 residues long. V was trimmed by 4 bases and J by 5 bases, leaving 18 bases between them. Looked up from germline, CDR1 is SGHDT and CDR2 is YYEEEE. Here the CDR3 reads CASSRRAGEITEAFF. Written as DNA, the CDR3 is TGTGCCAGCAGCCGGAGGGCAGGGGAGATAACTGAAGCTTTCTTT.